The text below deals with one TCR beta chain. Its antigen is unknown. The PCR used 60 Vbeta and 13 Jbeta primers. Libraries were prepared by immunoSEQ multiplex PCR; TCRdb keeps only in-frame clonotypes and omits some of them. The table records about 140,000 clones, approximately 83% of them present only once. Unrecorded immune exposures were likely, despite nominal health at sampling. This sample was included in a study of cytomegalovirus exposure and HLA in healthy donors. The study, taken as a whole, reports: For most TCR sequences rarity was the rule, although some public TCRs occurred in many donors.

Trimming took off 6 bases at V and 7 bases at J, with 18 bases between the two ends. This CDR3 has 15 residues. Germline values: CDR1 MNHEY, CDR2 SVGAGI. The sequenced material came from PBMCs. The source is a man in his forties or fifties in good health and CMV-seropositive. The V call is TRBV6-5, the J call TRBJ1-4; weak D call: TRBD1 (6 bases). CDR3: CASSRSGQRIEKLFF. The CDR3 DNA is TGTGCCAGCAGCCGGAGCGGACAGAGGATTGAAAAACTGTTTTTT.